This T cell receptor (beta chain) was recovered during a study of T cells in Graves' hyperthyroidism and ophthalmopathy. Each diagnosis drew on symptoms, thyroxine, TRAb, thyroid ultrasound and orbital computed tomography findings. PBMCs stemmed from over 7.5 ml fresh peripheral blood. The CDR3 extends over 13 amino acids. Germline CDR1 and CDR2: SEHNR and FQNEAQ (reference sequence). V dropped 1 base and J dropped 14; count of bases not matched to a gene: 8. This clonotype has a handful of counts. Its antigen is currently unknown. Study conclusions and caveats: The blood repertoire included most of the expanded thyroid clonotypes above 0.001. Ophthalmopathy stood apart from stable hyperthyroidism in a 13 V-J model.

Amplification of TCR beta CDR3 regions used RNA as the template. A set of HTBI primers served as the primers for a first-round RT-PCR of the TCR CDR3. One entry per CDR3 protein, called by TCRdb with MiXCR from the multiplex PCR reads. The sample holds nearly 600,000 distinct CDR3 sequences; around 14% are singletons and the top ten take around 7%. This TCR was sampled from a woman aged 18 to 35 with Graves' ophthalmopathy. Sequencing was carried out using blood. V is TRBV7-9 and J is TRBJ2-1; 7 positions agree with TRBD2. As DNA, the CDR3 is TGTGCCAGCAGCTTAGGGGCAGGGCTAGCGGAGTTCTTC. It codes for CASSLGAGLAEFF.